Below are 28 T cell receptor beta chains sequenced from a single sample in a study of T cell repertoires in cytomegalovirus infection (dated 2019 in TCRdb). Reads for this sample came from an Illumina HiSeq 1500. The public reads were reanalyzed by TCRdb: fastp trimming at Q25, MiXCR alignment, in-frame beta chains only. Rows with a matching CDR3 protein are joined into one entry that keeps the most common DNA and genes. The table for this sample lists hundreds of thousands of distinct CDR3 sequences; around a third of them were counted only once. The top ten hold roughly 20% of the sample. These TCRs' antigens remain unknown. The meaning of the sample's treatment or condition label: in vitro stimulation with specific CMV peptide epitopes to enrich CMV-specific T cells. The material sequenced was cultured PBMCs, taken from culture after CMV antigen stimulation. These receptors came from a human donor in good health (CMV status not recorded). Some clones in this sample may be carry-over from other donors' samples.

The chain links TRBV10-3 to TRBJ1-3; no firm D call. Germline CDR1 ENHRY, CDR2 SYGVKD. The length of the CDR3 is 15 residues. V lost 6 bases, J lost 0 bases, and 12 bases lay in between. The CDR3 loop is CAISPDRDSGNTIYF. The CDR3 DNA reads as TGTGCCATCAGCCCTGACCGAGACTCTGGAAACACCATATATTTT.

This clonotype was recorded a few times. V is TRBV5-4 and J is TRBJ1-4; perhaps TRBD1 as D (6 bases). Trimming left V 4 bases short and J 4 bases short, with 11 bases between. The CDR3 covers 14 residues. CDR1 and CDR2 from the germline V gene are SGHNT and YYREEE (reference sequence). CDR3 residues: CASSQDSLNEKLFF. In nucleotides, the CDR3 is TGTGCCAGCAGCCAGGACAGCCTTAATGAAAAACTGTTTTTT.

The sample holds a few counts of this clonotype. The rearrangement uses TRBV19 and TRBJ1-1; 9 bases fit TRBD1. V trimming: 5 bases; J trimming: 6 bases; junction bases outside the gene matches: 7. Per the germline V gene, CDR1 is LNHDA and CDR2 is SQIVND (reference sequence). The CDR3 covers 14 residues. CDR3 region: CASSGRDRASEAFF. Here the CDR3 DNA reads TGTGCCAGTAGTGGCCGGGACAGGGCCTCTGAAGCTTTCTTT.

The V call is TRBV19, the J call TRBJ2-6; 13 bases fit TRBD2. The trim removed 6 bases at V and 4 bases at J, leaving 6 bases unmatched. The germline V gene has CDR1 LNHDA and CDR2 SQIVND (reference sequence). The CDR3 has 17 amino acids. The CDR3 sequence: CASSGLAGVSGANVLTF. The CDR3 DNA reads as TGTGCCAGTAGCGGACTAGCGGGAGTATCCGGGGCCAACGTCCTGACTTTC. The whole variable domain, filled in from reference TRBV19 and TRBJ2-6, reads DGGITQSPKYLFRKEGQNVTLSCEQNLNHDAMYWYRQDPGQGLRLIYYSQIVNDFQKGDIAEGYSVSREKKESFPLTVTSAQKNPTAFYLCASSGLAGVSGANVLTFGAGSRLTVL.

V is TRBV2 and J is TRBJ2-7, with D possibly being TRBD2 (6 bases). Trimming left V 6 bases short and J 5 bases short, with 20 bases between. The CDR3 spans 15 residues. CDR1 is SNHLY and CDR2 is FYNNEI in the germline V gene. The DNA of the CDR3 is TGTGCCAGCAGGGGGGGAAAGTCCCCAGTCGACGAGCAGTACTTC. Its protein is CASRGGKSPVDEQYF.

In this sample, this clonotype turned up a few times. CDR3 residues: CSARGWRRAGANVLTF. In DNA, the CDR3 is TGCAGTGCTAGAGGATGGAGGAGGGCGGGGGCCAACGTCCTGACTTTC. This chain connects TRBV20-1 to TRBJ2-6, with D perhaps TRBD2 (6 bases). In germline, CDR1 is DFQATT, CDR2 SNEGSKA (reference sequence). The CDR3 covers 16 residues. Between the trimmed V and J ends, which lost 1 base and 4 bases, there was a span of 14 bases.

This clonotype was found a few times. This chain connects TRBV7-2 to TRBJ2-7; tentatively, D is TRBD1 (5 bases). The V gene lost 5 bases and the J gene lost 2 bases, with 16 bases spanning the gap. The CDR3 is made up of 15 amino acids. Per germline, CDR1 SGHTA and CDR2 FQGNSA. The CDR3 coding sequence is TGTGCCAGCAGCCGCCAGGGCAGGGCGACCTACGAGCAGTACTTC. As protein: CASSRQGRATYEQYF.

V usage is TRBV7-2 and J usage is TRBJ2-3; the match to TRBD1 covers 9 bases. V dropped 1 base and J dropped 2; count of bases not matched to a gene: 4. This CDR3 comprises 16 residues. Germline values: CDR1 SGHTA, CDR2 FQGNSA. Here the CDR3 reads CASSLDRGRSTDTQYF. CDR3 sequence (DNA): TGTGCCAGCAGCTTAGACAGGGGGCGGTCCACAGATACGCAGTATTTT. Full variable domain (missing parts from reference TRBV7-2 and TRBJ2-3): GAGVSQSPSNKVTEKGKDVELRCDPISGHTALYWYRQSLGQGLEFLIYFQGNSAPDKSGLPSDRFSAERTGGSVSTLTIQRTQQEDSAVYLCASSLDRGRSTDTQYFGPGTRLTVL.

The chain couples TRBV20-1 to TRBJ1-2, with no clear D. CDR3 size: 14 residues. V was shortened by 1 base and J by 4 bases, with 13 bases between the two germline ends. The germline CDR1 and CDR2 sequences are DFQATT and SNEGSKA (reference sequence). The CDR3 loop is CSARVSGFVYGYTF. The CDR3 DNA is TGCAGTGCTAGAGTCTCGGGGTTTGTCTATGGCTACACCTTC.

This clonotype was seen a few times. CDR3 sequence reads: CASSINTNTEAFF. The CDR3 DNA follows: TGTGCCAGCAGTATAAACACGAACACTGAAGCTTTCTTT. V usage is TRBV12-3 or TRBV12-4 and J usage is TRBJ1-1, with no clear D. Trimming cost V 5 bases and J 1 base, with 8 bases left between them. The CDR3 sequence is 13 residues long.

This sequence joins TRBV19 and TRBJ2-3; 8 nucleotides agree with TRBD2. CDR1 is LNHDA, CDR2 SQIVND, per germline (reference sequence). The CDR3 spans 13 residues. V was clipped by 3 bases and J by 6 bases; unmatched bases: 2. The CDR3 region is CASSMTSVDTQYF. The CDR3, as DNA: TGTGCCAGTAGTATGACTAGCGTGGATACGCAGTATTTT.

The chain joins TRBV27 to TRBJ2-7, with TRBD1 identical over 7 bases. Germline CDR1 is MNHEY and CDR2 is SMNVEV (reference sequence). CDR3 size: 13 residues. V was clipped by 2 bases and J by 5 bases; unmatched bases: 3. The CDR3 nucleotides read TGTGCCAGCAGTTTACGACAGGGCAACGAGCAGTACTTC. This gives the protein CASSLRQGNEQYF.

The chain recombines TRBV19 with TRBJ1-1; TRBD1 is a possible D gene (6 bases). Trimming cost V 1 base and J 5 bases, with 17 bases left between them. The length of the CDR3 is 16 residues. Germline CDR1 and CDR2: LNHDA and SQIVND (reference sequence). This chain's CDR3 is CASSIGASGRGTEAFF. In DNA, the CDR3 is TGTGCCAGTAGTATAGGTGCCTCAGGGAGGGGGACTGAAGCTTTCTTT.

The chain has TRBV6-1 and TRBJ1-3; D is unresolved. Between the trimmed V and J ends, which lost 2 bases and 2 bases, there was a span of 10 bases. CDR3 size: 15 residues. Looked up from germline, CDR1 is MNHNS and CDR2 is SASEGT. The CDR3 sequence: CASSEFSGPGNTIYF. The CDR3 nucleotides are TGTGCCAGCAGTGAATTTTCGGGCCCTGGAAACACCATATATTTT.

J is TRBJ1-2 and V is TRBV12-3 or TRBV12-4, with unresolved D. Trimming took 3 bases from V and 6 from J, leaving 14 bases between them. The CDR3 length is 14 residues. CDR3 sequence reads: CASSLDPGSDGYTF. The DNA for the CDR3 is TGTGCCAGCAGTTTGGATCCGGGGAGCGATGGCTACACCTTC.

The sample holds many counts of this clonotype. The chain links TRBV7-8 to TRBJ2-5; 11 nucleotides agree with TRBD2. V lost 3 bases, J lost 0 bases, and 3 bases stayed unmatched. CDR3 length equals 16 residues. CDR1 and CDR2 (germline): SGHVS, FQNEAQ. This CDR3 is CASSFRTSGYQETQYF. The CDR3 DNA follows: TGTGCCAGCAGCTTTAGGACTAGCGGGTACCAAGAGACCCAGTACTTC. Full variable domain (missing parts from reference TRBV7-8 and TRBJ2-5): GAGVSQSPRYKVAKRGQDVALRCDPISGHVSLFWYQQALGQGPEFLTYFQNEAQLDKSGLPSDRFFAERPEGSVSTLKIQRTQQEDSAVYLCASSFRTSGYQETQYFGPGTRLLVL.

There are many counts of this clonotype. Its ends do not fully match the called genes, so a read error is possible. J is TRBJ2-1 and V is TRBV7-2, with 8 bases matching TRBD2. Germline assignment: CDR1 SGHTA and CDR2 FQGNSA. This CDR3 contains 12 residues. CDR3 sequence: CASSFVTSDWVF. CDR3 DNA sequence: TGTGCCAGCAGCTTCGTGACTAGCGATTGGGTCTTC. The full variable domain, completed using reference TRBV7-2 and TRBJ2-1, is GAGVSQSPSNKVTEKGKDVELRCDPISGHTALYWYRQSLGQGLEFLIYFQGNSAPDKSGLPSDRFSAERTGGSVSTLTIQRTQQEDSAVYLCASSFVTSDWVFGPGTRLTVL.

The V gene is TRBV30, the J gene TRBJ1-1; D perhaps matches TRBD1 (5 bases). Germline values: CDR1 GTSNPN, CDR2 SVGIG (reference sequence). Trimming removed 2 bases from V and 5 bases from J, with 15 bases in between. There are 14 residues in the CDR3. The DNA for the CDR3 is TGTGCCTGGAGTCGGGGGGTATTAAGGACTGAAGCTTTCTTT. It yields the protein CAWSRGVLRTEAFF.

The V call is TRBV18, the J call TRBJ1-4; D gene unclear. CDR1 and CDR2 (germline): KGHSH, LQKENI. V lost 6 bases, J lost 8 bases, and 13 bases lay in between. The CDR3 runs to 13 residues. CDR3 sequence (DNA): TGTGCCAGCTCTGGACCGACCACCGAAAAACTGTTTTTT. Protein product: CASSGPTTEKLFF.

In this sample, this clonotype turned up many times. V usage is TRBV7-2 and J usage is TRBJ2-1; 9 bases are a match to TRBD2. The CDR3 covers 17 residues. V shed 5 bases and J 0 bases; nucleotides not matched to a gene: 8. Germline CDR1 and CDR2: SGHTA and FQGNSA. CDR3 amino acids: CASSRGLAGTSYNEQFF. As DNA, the CDR3 is TGTGCCAGCAGCCGAGGGCTAGCGGGGACCTCCTACAATGAGCAGTTCTTC.

The table lists this clonotype with a few counts. The chain couples TRBV11-2 to TRBJ2-4, with 11 positions matching TRBD2. The V gene's germline CDR1 is SGHAT and CDR2 FQNNGV. The CDR3 is made up of 14 amino acids. Unmatched junction bases numbered 1, after V lost 3 bases and J lost 6 bases. The CDR3 loop is CASSFGTSGNIQYF. The CDR3 coding sequence is TGTGCCAGCAGCTTTGGGACTAGCGGAAACATTCAGTACTTC.

The CDR3 protein is CSARERTNEKLFF. The CDR3 DNA follows: TGCAGTGCTAGAGAGAGGACTAATGAAAAACTGTTTTTT. The rearrangement joins TRBV20-1 to TRBJ1-4, with unresolved D. Looked up from germline, CDR1 is DFQATT and CDR2 is SNEGSKA (reference sequence). V was trimmed by 0 bases and J by 2 bases, leaving 4 bases between them. The CDR3 spans 13 residues.

Concerning this clonotype: The junction departs from the called germline gene at one end, perhaps through a read error. The rearrangement uses TRBV10-2 and TRBJ2-1; tentatively, D is TRBD1 (6 bases). This CDR3 contains 12 residues. Germline V gene sequence: CDR1 WSHSY, CDR2 SAAADI. CDR3 loop: CASMGARGERFF. CDR3 sequence (DNA): TGCGCCAGCATGGGGGCCAGAGGTGAGCGGTTCTTC.

The chain couples TRBV6-1 to TRBJ1-5, with no clear D. Germline values: CDR1 MNHNS, CDR2 SASEGT. V was pared by 6 bases and J by 0 bases, with 18 bases between. The CDR3 length is 17 residues. The CDR3 sequence: CASSGVWVYYSNQPQHF. CDR3 in DNA: TGTGCCAGCAGCGGAGTTTGGGTCTATTATAGCAATCAGCCCCAGCATTTT.

V usage is TRBV9 and J usage is TRBJ2-1; a possible D gene is TRBD2 (6 bases). V was pared by 4 bases and J by 4 bases, with 18 bases between. The V gene's germline CDR1 is SGDLS and CDR2 YYNGEE. This CDR3 comprises 16 residues. CDR3 DNA: TGTGCCAGCAGCCCACAGATCGGGACTGGATACAATGAGCAGTTCTTC. This sequence encodes CASSPQIGTGYNEQFF.

The chain recombines TRBV7-8 with TRBJ2-3; maybe TRBD1 (6 bases). Trimming stripped 8 bases from V and 2 bases from J, with 14 bases between. The germline CDR1 and CDR2 sequences are SGHVS and FQNEAQ. The CDR3 spans 14 residues. CDR3 sequence (DNA): TGTGCCAGCCTTAGACAGGAGTACACAGATACGCAGTATTTT. Translating it yields CASLRQEYTDTQYF.

V is TRBV20-1 and J is TRBJ2-3; no firm D call. From germline, CDR1 is DFQATT and CDR2 SNEGSKA (reference sequence). Trimming cost V 6 bases and J 3 bases, with 16 bases left between them. The CDR3 contains 14 residues. The CDR3 DNA reads TGCAGTGCCGCTCCAATCACGCTTACAGATACGCAGTATTTT. Protein product: CSAAPITLTDTQYF.

This clonotype was picked up a small number of times. The rearrangement joins TRBV20-1 to TRBJ1-6; D remains unclear. CDR1 DFQATT and CDR2 SNEGSKA come from the germline V gene (reference sequence). V was cut by 3 bases and J by 2 bases, with 11 bases left in between. The CDR3 is 15 amino acids. The CDR3 protein is CSASPQETYNSPLHF. CDR3 nucleotides: TGCAGTGCTAGTCCTCAGGAGACCTATAATTCACCCCTCCACTTT.